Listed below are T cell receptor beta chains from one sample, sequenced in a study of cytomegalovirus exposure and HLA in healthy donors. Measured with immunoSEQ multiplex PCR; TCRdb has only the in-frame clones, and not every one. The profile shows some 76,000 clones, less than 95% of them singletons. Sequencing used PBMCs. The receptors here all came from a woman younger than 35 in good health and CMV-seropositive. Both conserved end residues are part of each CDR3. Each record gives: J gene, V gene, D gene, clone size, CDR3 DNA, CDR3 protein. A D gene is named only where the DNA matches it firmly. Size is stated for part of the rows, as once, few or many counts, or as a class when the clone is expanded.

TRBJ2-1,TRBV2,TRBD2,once,TGTGCCAGCAGCAGCGAGACTAGCGGGGTCAAGCAGTTCTTC,CASSSETSGVKQFF
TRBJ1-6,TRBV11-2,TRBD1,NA,TGTGCCAGCAGCTTAGTCACCGGGACAGGGAGCTCCTATAATTCACCCCTCCACTTT,CASSLVTGTGSSYNSPLHF
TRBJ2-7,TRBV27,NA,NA,TGTGCCAGCAGTTTTTATCTTGGGGGCCTTTACGAGCAGTACTTC,CASSFYLGGLYEQYF
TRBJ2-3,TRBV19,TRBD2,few,TGTGCCAGTAGTCCTAGCGGGGTGCCTGGGAATACGCAGTATTTT,CASSPSGVPGNTQYF
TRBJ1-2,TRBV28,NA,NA,TGTGCCAGCAGTCCAGGGGTCCGGACATATGGCTACACCTTC,CASSPGVRTYGYTF
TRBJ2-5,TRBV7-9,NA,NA,TGTGCCAGCAGCTTCGGTCGGGGTCCACGGGAGACCCAGTACTTC,CASSFGRGPRETQYF
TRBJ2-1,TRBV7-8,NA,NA,TGTGCCAGCAGCTTAGGGCGGGTGGTAGGTGAGCAGTTCTTC,CASSLGRVVGEQFF
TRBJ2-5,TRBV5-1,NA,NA,TGCGCCAGCAGCTTGGTGGGAGTTCAAGAGACCCAGTACTTC,CASSLVGVQETQYF
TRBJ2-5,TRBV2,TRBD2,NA,TGTGCCAGCAGTGAAAGGACTAGCGGAGGTCATGAGACCCAGTACTTC,CASSERTSGGHETQYF
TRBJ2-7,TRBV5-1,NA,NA,TGCGCCAGCAGCTTGGACAGGCGTAGCTACGAGCAGTACTTC,CASSLDRRSYEQYF
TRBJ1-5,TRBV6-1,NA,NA,TGTGCCAGCAGTGAGCGAGCTCAGCCCCAGCATTTT,CASSERAQPQHF
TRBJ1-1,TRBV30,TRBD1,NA,TGTGCCTGGGACGTGGCAGGGGGAACTGAAGCTTTCTTT,CAWDVAGGTEAFF
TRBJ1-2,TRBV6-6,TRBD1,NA,TGTGCCAGCAGTTACGGACAGGGATATGACTACACCTTC,CASSYGQGYDYTF
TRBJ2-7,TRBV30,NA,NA,TGTGCCTGGAGTGTTTATTTTTTGCAGGGGGGCTCCTACGAGCAGTACTTC,CAWSVYFLQGGSYEQYF
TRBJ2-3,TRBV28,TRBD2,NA,TGTGCCAGCAGCCTAGCGGGGGGGCCAGATACGCAGTATTTT,CASSLAGGPDTQYF
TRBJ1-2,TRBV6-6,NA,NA,TGTGCCAGCAGTACCCAGGACTCTATGCGGTACACCTTC,CASSTQDSMRYTF
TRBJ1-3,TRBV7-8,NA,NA,TGTGCCAGCAGCGGACCGTATCAGGGTTTCTCTGGAAACACCATATATTTT,CASSGPYQGFSGNTIYF
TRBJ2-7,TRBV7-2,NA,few,TGTGCCAGCAGCTTAGTAACGGGCTACGAGCAGTACTTC,CASSLVTGYEQYF
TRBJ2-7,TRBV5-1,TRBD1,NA,TGCGCCAGCAGCTTAGGACAGGGAAGATCGTACGAGCAGTACTTC,CASSLGQGRSYEQYF
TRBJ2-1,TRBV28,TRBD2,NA,TGTGCCAGCAGCGAGACTAGCGGGGGCCTATTAAAAGGATACAATGAGCAGTTCTTC,CASSETSGGLLKGYNEQFF
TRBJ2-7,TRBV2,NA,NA,TGTGCCAGCAGTGTTCGTGGAGGCAGCTCCTACGAGCAGTACTTC,CASSVRGGSSYEQYF
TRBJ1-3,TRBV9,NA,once,TGTGCCAGCAGCGCAGACTCTGGAAACACCATATATTTT,CASSADSGNTIYF
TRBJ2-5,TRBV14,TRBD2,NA,TGTGCCAGCAGCCGAGGGACTAGCCCGGAGACCCAGTACTTC,CASSRGTSPETQYF
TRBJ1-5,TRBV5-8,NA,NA,TGTGCCAGCAGCTTGGTGGGGGGGACGGGCAATCAGCCCCAGCATTTT,CASSLVGGTGNQPQHF
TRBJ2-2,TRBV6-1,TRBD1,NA,TGTGCCAGCAGTGCGAACAGGGGCGGCGGGGAGCTGTTTTTT,CASSANRGGGELFF
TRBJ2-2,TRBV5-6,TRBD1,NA,TGTGCCAGCGGATACATGGCGACAGGGTTCGGCGGGGAGCTGTTTTTT,CASGYMATGFGGELFF
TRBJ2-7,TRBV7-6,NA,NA,TGTGCCAGCAGCTTAGGCGGGGCCTCCTACGAGCAGTACTTC,CASSLGGASYEQYF
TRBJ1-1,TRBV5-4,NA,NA,TGTGCCAGCAGCTTCGCCGTGAGGACTGAAGCTTTCTTT,CASSFAVRTEAFF